This T cell receptor (beta chain) was captured in a study of blood T cell repertoires in COVID-19 (dated by TCRdb to 2018 to 2021). Looking at the study overall: Samples covering the acute and convalescent phases of COVID-19 were provided by collaborators in the United States, Italy and Spain. The material from the prospective study consisted of cDNA or gDNA derived from T cells, B-cell-depleted T cells, or PBMCs. The dataset comprised deeply sampled blood TCRbeta repertoires from subjects exposed to, actively infected with, or recovered from COVID-19. A freely available public database, intended as a resource for researchers studying the immune response to SARS-CoV-2, is where the repertoires were released. Samples were obtained from the ongoing ImmuneRACE study (first 160 participants) and from roughly 1,300 subjects provided by 6 global collaborators. Nearly every sample came with metadata listing a de-identified subject ID, COVID-19 status, age in years and sex. HLA class I and class II types, where available, came from metadata supplied by the sample provider rather than from assay-based typing.

The CDR3 numbers 13 residues from cysteine through phenylalanine. Of all the DNA, just the CDR3 is kept, 39 bases in frame from base 1. Based on the germline V gene (reference sequence), the CDR1 and CDR2 sequences are SGHAT and FQDESV. At the junction V is shortened by 7 bases and J by 5 bases; bases outside the gene matches: 3. Points the paper makes about the study in general: Clinical and demographic metadata were provided uncurated, with the amount varying by source and participant.

Collaborating institutions collected whole blood in K2EDTA tubes following their own protocols. For TCRbeta analysis, collaborators shipped samples as frozen whole blood, isolated PBMCs, or DNA extracted from either of those sample types. TCRbeta CDR3 regions were amplified from genomic DNA by means of the immunoSEQ Assay, a bias-controlled multiplex PCR. The published analysis was carried out like this. Nucleated cell counts per sample were estimated from amplification of reference gene primers within the assay. To quantify the absolute abundance of each unique TCRbeta CDR3 rearrangement, sequence reads were collapsed and filtered. For each sample, productive Simpson clonality was calculated by taking the square root of Simpson's diversity index across productive rearrangements. TCRdb provides this immuneACCESS table in a form limited to in-frame rearrangements. Some clones are lacking; in checked studies, under half of them reflect an unresolved V gene, and why the rest are absent is not known. For V, J and clone size, that table is used; D and trimming come from the DNA. Within this sample are about 87,000 clones, with roughly 86% of them counted one time only. The ten top clones hold around 5.3% of the sample.

This clone occurred a few times. The target of this receptor is not known. No qualities accompany the bases; no much larger clone lies one base away. The chain joins TRBV11-1 to TRBJ1-1; 11 bases in between match TRBD1. This receptor was obtained from a man aged 35 to 55 with acute or convalescent COVID-19. The sequenced sample consisted of peripheral blood. This receptor has the CDR3 CASKGTGGTEAFF. The DNA sequence is as follows: TGTGCCAGCAAGGGGACAGGGGGGACTGAAGCTTTCTTT.